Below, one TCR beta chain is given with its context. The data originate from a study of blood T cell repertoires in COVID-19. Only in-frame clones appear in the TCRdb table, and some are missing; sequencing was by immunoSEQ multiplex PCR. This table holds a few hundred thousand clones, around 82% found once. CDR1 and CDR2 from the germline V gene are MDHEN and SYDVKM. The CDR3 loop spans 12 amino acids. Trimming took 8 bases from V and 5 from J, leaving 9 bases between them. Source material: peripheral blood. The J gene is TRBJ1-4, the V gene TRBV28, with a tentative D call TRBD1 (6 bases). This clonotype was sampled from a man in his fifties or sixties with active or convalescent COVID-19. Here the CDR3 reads CASQTGNEKLFF. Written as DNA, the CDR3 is TGTGCCAGCCAAACAGGGAATGAAAAACTGTTTTTT.